A selection of T cell receptor beta chains follows, all from one sample in a study of T-cell memory formation after mild COVID-19. TCRdb processed the 5' RACE reads anew with MiXCR; each CDR3 protein has one entry. The table lists hundreds of thousands of distinct CDR3 sequences, under 8.5% of them singletons. The source material was PBMCs or a T cell subset sorted from them (not recorded which). These receptors all come from a man aged 18 to 29 who had mild COVID-19 (a few samples of this study predate the infection). Cell type and time point are not known. Both conserved end residues are part of each CDR3. D genes are given only for firm matches. For some rows the clone size is stated as once, few or many, or as a class when expanded; others skip it.

d_gene: TRBD1
v_gene: TRBV6-5
j_gene: TRBJ1-2
abundance: .
CDR3nt: TGTGCCAGCAGACAAACCGAGACAGGGTTTAACTATGGCTACACCTTC
CDR3aa: CASRQTETGFNYGYTF

d_gene: .
v_gene: TRBV7-2
j_gene: TRBJ2-1
abundance: .
CDR3nt: TGTGCCAGCAGCCCACAGAACATCCTATGGGGAGTCCTCTACAATGAGCAGTTCTTC
CDR3aa: CASSPQNILWGVLYNEQFF

d_gene: .
v_gene: TRBV7-6
j_gene: TRBJ1-1
abundance: .
CDR3nt: TGTGCCAGCAGCAAGACACCGAACACTGAAGCTTTCTTT
CDR3aa: CASSKTPNTEAFF

d_gene: .
v_gene: TRBV4-1
j_gene: TRBJ2-2
abundance: .
CDR3nt: TGCGCCAGCAGCCAAAGGGACGCAACTCCCCAAGGCGAGACCGGGGAGCTGTTTTTT
CDR3aa: CASSQRDATPQGETGELFF

d_gene: .
v_gene: TRBV5-1
j_gene: TRBJ1-3
abundance: many
CDR3nt: TGCGCCAGCCAAGTACCTGACTCTGGAAACACCATATATTTT
CDR3aa: CASQVPDSGNTIYF

d_gene: TRBD2
v_gene: TRBV5-4
j_gene: TRBJ2-1
abundance: many
CDR3nt: TGTGCCAGCAGGCGGACTAGCGGAATAAACAATGAGCAGTTCTTC
CDR3aa: CASRRTSGINNEQFF

d_gene: .
v_gene: TRBV5-1
j_gene: TRBJ2-3
abundance: .
CDR3nt: TGCGCCAGCAGCTCAGCTAGTCTCCCGGGAGATACGCAGTATTTT
CDR3aa: CASSSASLPGDTQYF

d_gene: .
v_gene: TRBV12-3/TRBV12-4
j_gene: TRBJ2-3
abundance: few
CDR3nt: TGTGCCAGCAGTTTAGCGGGTGGTTGGTATACGCAGTATTTT
CDR3aa: CASSLAGGWYTQYF

d_gene: TRBD1
v_gene: TRBV7-9
j_gene: TRBJ1-5
abundance: few
CDR3nt: TGTGCCAGCAGCTTAGAAGGGGGCAGTCAGCCCCAGCATTTT
CDR3aa: CASSLEGGSQPQHF

d_gene: .
v_gene: TRBV6-5
j_gene: TRBJ2-6
abundance: .
CDR3nt: TGTGCCAGCAGTTCCACAGGGAGCTCTGGGGCCAACGTCCTGACTTTC
CDR3aa: CASSSTGSSGANVLTF

d_gene: .
v_gene: TRBV7-9
j_gene: TRBJ1-6
abundance: .
CDR3nt: TGTGCCAGCAGCTTAGGGTCCCCCCCGAATTCACCCCTCCACTTT
CDR3aa: CASSLGSPPNSPLHF

d_gene: TRBD1
v_gene: TRBV27
j_gene: TRBJ1-1
abundance: few
CDR3nt: TGTGCCAGCAGCGTCGGACAGGGTGGATTCACTGAAGCTTTCTTT
CDR3aa: CASSVGQGGFTEAFF

d_gene: .
v_gene: TRBV4-1
j_gene: TRBJ1-5
abundance: .
CDR3nt: TGCGCCAGCAGCCAAGGGGAGGGGTTGAACCAGCCCCAGCATTTT
CDR3aa: CASSQGEGLNQPQHF

d_gene: TRBD1
v_gene: TRBV5-6
j_gene: TRBJ1-2
abundance: many
CDR3nt: TGTGCCAGCAGCTTCGGACAGGCCAACTATGGCTACACCTTC
CDR3aa: CASSFGQANYGYTF

d_gene: .
v_gene: TRBV3-2
j_gene: TRBJ1-1
abundance: .
CDR3nt: TGTGCCAGCAACCAGGACGTAACGGTGGGAACGAGAACTGAAGCTTTCTTT
CDR3aa: CASNQDVTVGTRTEAFF

d_gene: .
v_gene: TRBV7-9
j_gene: TRBJ2-2
abundance: few
CDR3nt: TGTGCCAGTAGGGGCCAGACGAACACCGGGGAGCTGTTTTTT
CDR3aa: CASRGQTNTGELFF

d_gene: .
v_gene: TRBV6-5
j_gene: TRBJ1-6
abundance: many
CDR3nt: TGTGCCAGCAGAAGTAGACGGAATTATAATTCACCCCTCCACTTT
CDR3aa: CASRSRRNYNSPLHF

d_gene: .
v_gene: TRBV12-3/TRBV12-4
j_gene: TRBJ2-7
abundance: .
CDR3nt: TGTGCCAGCAGTTTTGGGCAGGGTAGGGAGCAGTACTTC
CDR3aa: CASSFGQGREQYF

d_gene: .
v_gene: TRBV6-2/TRBV6-3
j_gene: TRBJ2-3
abundance: .
CDR3nt: TGTGCCAGCTACGACGGCACTCGCACAGATACGCAGTATTTT
CDR3aa: CASYDGTRTDTQYF

d_gene: .
v_gene: TRBV20-1
j_gene: TRBJ2-3
abundance: .
CDR3nt: TGCAGTGCTAGAGTGGGACTGGGGAGAGGCACAGATACGCAGTATTTT
CDR3aa: CSARVGLGRGTDTQYF

d_gene: .
v_gene: TRBV5-1
j_gene: TRBJ2-5
abundance: many
CDR3nt: TGCGCCAGCAGCTTGGTACAGCAAGAGACCCAGTACTTC
CDR3aa: CASSLVQQETQYF

d_gene: .
v_gene: TRBV6-5
j_gene: TRBJ2-2
abundance: many
CDR3nt: TGTGCCAGCAGTAACCGGGAAGGGCTGTTTTTT
CDR3aa: CASSNREGLFF

d_gene: .
v_gene: TRBV10-3
j_gene: TRBJ1-5
abundance: few
CDR3nt: TGTGCCATCAGTGACGTTCAGGGAAGTCAGCCCCAGCATTTT
CDR3aa: CAISDVQGSQPQHF

d_gene: .
v_gene: TRBV20-1
j_gene: TRBJ2-1
abundance: few
CDR3nt: TGCAGTGCTAGATTATTGATACCCGGCTCCTACAATGAGCAGTTCTTC
CDR3aa: CSARLLIPGSYNEQFF

d_gene: .
v_gene: TRBV11-2
j_gene: TRBJ2-3
abundance: .
CDR3nt: TGTGCCAGCAGCTTGATGTTCCGAGGGGAGGATACGCAGTATTTT
CDR3aa: CASSLMFRGEDTQYF

d_gene: .
v_gene: TRBV12-3/TRBV12-4
j_gene: TRBJ1-1
abundance: .
CDR3nt: TGTGCCAGCAGTCAAGACCTACGGGGTACTGAAGCTTTCTTT
CDR3aa: CASSQDLRGTEAFF

d_gene: TRBD2
v_gene: TRBV7-9
j_gene: TRBJ2-5
abundance: .
CDR3nt: TGTGCCAGCAGCCCAGCGGGGGACCCCCGGGAGACCCAGTACTTC
CDR3aa: CASSPAGDPRETQYF

d_gene: TRBD1
v_gene: TRBV27
j_gene: TRBJ1-6
abundance: .
CDR3nt: TGTGCCAGCAGCCGACAGGGGGTCTATTCACCCCTCCACTTT
CDR3aa: CASSRQGVYSPLHF

d_gene: .
v_gene: TRBV4-3
j_gene: TRBJ2-1
abundance: few
CDR3nt: TGCGCCAGCAGCCAAGTAGGACTCCTCAATGAGCAGTTCTTC
CDR3aa: CASSQVGLLNEQFF

d_gene: TRBD1
v_gene: TRBV11-3
j_gene: TRBJ2-5
abundance: many
CDR3nt: TGTGCCAGCAGCTTGGGGACAGGGGGCTTTCAAGAGACCCAGTACTTC
CDR3aa: CASSLGTGGFQETQYF

d_gene: .
v_gene: TRBV20-1
j_gene: TRBJ1-2
abundance: few
CDR3nt: TGCAGTGCCCAATCTGTAGTAAACTATGGCTACACCTTC
CDR3aa: CSAQSVVNYGYTF

d_gene: TRBD1
v_gene: TRBV6-5
j_gene: TRBJ2-5
abundance: few
CDR3nt: TGTGCCAGCAGGTCAGGGGGAGAGACCCAGTACTTC
CDR3aa: CASRSGGETQYF

d_gene: .
v_gene: TRBV7-9
j_gene: TRBJ1-3
abundance: .
CDR3nt: TGTGCCAGCAGCTTAGTTTCGGCAGGGGCTGGAAACACCATATATTTT
CDR3aa: CASSLVSAGAGNTIYF

d_gene: .
v_gene: TRBV7-2
j_gene: TRBJ2-1
abundance: many
CDR3nt: TGTGCCAGCAGACCGGCCCTAAGTGGAATCAATGAGCAGTTCTTC
CDR3aa: CASRPALSGINEQFF

d_gene: .
v_gene: TRBV7-3
j_gene: TRBJ2-5
abundance: few
CDR3nt: TGTGCCAGCAGCTTAAATGGGGGTTCAGAGACCCAGTACTTC
CDR3aa: CASSLNGGSETQYF

d_gene: TRBD1
v_gene: TRBV12-3/TRBV12-4
j_gene: TRBJ1-5
abundance: many
CDR3nt: TGTGCCAGCACCAGAAGAGGGGGCTCAGCGGCGCCCCAGCATTTT
CDR3aa: CASTRRGGSAAPQHF

d_gene: .
v_gene: TRBV7-2
j_gene: TRBJ1-4
abundance: few
CDR3nt: TGTGCCAGCAGCTTATACACAGGTGGGATGGATGAAAAACTGTTTTTT
CDR3aa: CASSLYTGGMDEKLFF

d_gene: TRBD1
v_gene: TRBV7-9
j_gene: TRBJ2-5
abundance: .
CDR3nt: TGTGCCAGCAGCCCCAGGGACAGGGGAGAGACCCAGTACTTC
CDR3aa: CASSPRDRGETQYF

d_gene: TRBD2
v_gene: TRBV27
j_gene: TRBJ2-2
abundance: .
CDR3nt: TGTGCCAGCAGTCCCTACCCTAGCGGGGGGATTAACACCGGGGAGCTGTTTTTT
CDR3aa: CASSPYPSGGINTGELFF

d_gene: .
v_gene: TRBV6-1
j_gene: TRBJ2-3
abundance: many
CDR3nt: TGTGCCAGCAGTGAAGGTTGGGGGACAGATACGCAGTATTTT
CDR3aa: CASSEGWGTDTQYF

d_gene: .
v_gene: TRBV6-2/TRBV6-3
j_gene: TRBJ2-3
abundance: .
CDR3nt: TGTGCCAGCAGTCCCTGGGGGGGGGCTAGCACAGATACGCAGTATTTT
CDR3aa: CASSPWGGASTDTQYF

d_gene: TRBD1
v_gene: TRBV7-6
j_gene: TRBJ1-5
abundance: .
CDR3nt: TGTGCCAGCAGCGGCCTGCCCAGGGGGGATCAGCCCCAGCATTTT
CDR3aa: CASSGLPRGDQPQHF

d_gene: TRBD1
v_gene: TRBV2
j_gene: TRBJ2-5
abundance: .
CDR3nt: TGTGCCAGCAGTTTCCGGGACAGGGGGCGGGAGACCCAGTACTTC
CDR3aa: CASSFRDRGRETQYF

d_gene: TRBD1
v_gene: TRBV10-3
j_gene: TRBJ1-2
abundance: .
CDR3nt: TGTGCCATCAGTGAGTCGGGACAGGGGGCGCGCGGCTACACCTTC
CDR3aa: CAISESGQGARGYTF

d_gene: TRBD1
v_gene: TRBV19
j_gene: TRBJ1-6
abundance: many
CDR3nt: TGTGCCAGTAGCCAGACAGGGGAATCACCCCTCCACTTT
CDR3aa: CASSQTGESPLHF

d_gene: .
v_gene: TRBV5-1
j_gene: TRBJ2-3
abundance: .
CDR3nt: TGCGCCAGCAGCCCGCCTAGCACTTTTCCCACAGATACGCAGTATTTT
CDR3aa: CASSPPSTFPTDTQYF

d_gene: .
v_gene: TRBV5-1
j_gene: TRBJ2-2
abundance: many
CDR3nt: TGCGCCAGCAAACCCGCGGGAAACACCGGGGAGCTGTTTTTT
CDR3aa: CASKPAGNTGELFF

d_gene: TRBD2
v_gene: TRBV18
j_gene: TRBJ2-7
abundance: few
CDR3nt: TGTGCCAGCTCACCACTGAGCGGGGGTTCGGGCGAGCAGTACTTC
CDR3aa: CASSPLSGGSGEQYF

d_gene: .
v_gene: TRBV7-2
j_gene: TRBJ1-2
abundance: .
CDR3nt: TGTGCCAGCAGCCCTTGGCCGAACTATGGCTACACCTTC
CDR3aa: CASSPWPNYGYTF

d_gene: .
v_gene: TRBV20-1
j_gene: TRBJ1-1
abundance: few
CDR3nt: TGCAGTGCTAGAGATTTGATAGGCAAGAACACTGAAGCTTTCTTT
CDR3aa: CSARDLIGKNTEAFF

d_gene: .
v_gene: TRBV18
j_gene: TRBJ1-2
abundance: .
CDR3nt: TGTGCCAGCTCACCACCGTTAAGAAACTATGGCTACACCTTC
CDR3aa: CASSPPLRNYGYTF

d_gene: .
v_gene: TRBV27
j_gene: TRBJ1-6
abundance: .
CDR3nt: TGTGCCAGCAGTACCGGTAGTATCGACTCACCCCTCCACTTT
CDR3aa: CASSTGSIDSPLHF

d_gene: .
v_gene: TRBV6-2/TRBV6-3
j_gene: TRBJ1-1
abundance: .
CDR3nt: TGTGCCAGCAGAAAACAGGCCCGAGGTAACACTGAAGCTTTCTTT
CDR3aa: CASRKQARGNTEAFF

d_gene: TRBD1
v_gene: TRBV4-3
j_gene: TRBJ1-4
abundance: many
CDR3nt: TGCGCCAGCAGCCAAACTGACAGGGGAGGCGAAAAACTGTTTTTT
CDR3aa: CASSQTDRGGEKLFF

d_gene: TRBD1
v_gene: TRBV18
j_gene: TRBJ2-2
abundance: .
CDR3nt: TGTGCCAGCTCACCCACAGGGGGACAGGACCCGAACACCGGGGAGCTGTTTTTT
CDR3aa: CASSPTGGQDPNTGELFF